A selection of T cell receptor beta chains follows, all from one sample in a study of vaccination and CD4 T cells after COVID-19. TCRdb passed the PCR reads through MiXCR, listing each CDR3 protein once. The sample carries 12,000 to 15,000 distinct CDR3 sequences, around a quarter recorded once. Antigens of these TCRs are unknown. The material sequenced was CD4+ T cells from blood, cultured in vitro. Receptor source: a human donor who had recovered from COVID-19. CDR3s include the opening cysteine and the closing phenylalanine or tryptophan. Each record gives: V gene, J gene, CDR3 length, clone size, D gene, CDR3 protein, CDR3 DNA. The D gene is left open where the match is weak. A clone size is listed for some rows: how often the clone was seen (once, few, many), or a class if it is expanded.

TRBV11-2,TRBJ2-7,14,NA,TRBD2,CASRQLAGGYEQYF,TGTGCCAGCAGGCAACTAGCGGGGGGCTACGAGCAGTACTTC
TRBV2,TRBJ2-7,13,NA,TRBD1,CASRQGASYEQYF,TGTGCCAGCAGACAGGGGGCTTCCTACGAGCAGTACTTC
TRBV12-3/TRBV12-4,TRBJ1-5,15,NA,NA,CASRPGGNSNQPQHF,TGTGCCAGCAGGCCCGGGGGGAATAGCAATCAGCCCCAGCATTTT
TRBV7-2,TRBJ1-1,14,NA,NA,CASSLALGTREAFF,TGTGCCAGCAGCTTAGCACTGGGAACCCGGGAGGCTTTCTTT
TRBV5-8,TRBJ1-4,15,NA,TRBD1,CASSLTGATNEKLFF,TGTGCCAGCAGCTTGACAGGGGCAACTAATGAAAAACTGTTTTTT
TRBV30,TRBJ2-7,14,NA,TRBD1,CAWSEGQGASEQYF,TGTGCCTGGAGTGAGGGACAGGGGGCGTCCGAGCAGTACTTC
TRBV5-1,TRBJ2-5,18,NA,TRBD2,CACSTGSGLAGVGETQYF,TGCGCCTGCAGCACCGGATCGGGACTAGCGGGGGTTGGGGAGACCCAGTACTTC
TRBV7-7,TRBJ2-5,15,few,NA,CASSPGRVYQETQYF,TGTGCTAGCAGTCCCGGCAGGGTGTACCAAGAGACCCAGTACTTC
TRBV19,TRBJ1-1,15,few,TRBD1,CATATQGAVNTEAFF,TGTGCCACCGCAACCCAGGGGGCGGTGAACACTGAAGCTTTCTTT
TRBV6-2/TRBV6-3,TRBJ2-3,13,few,NA,CASSYSGVDTQYF,TGTGCCAGCAGTTACTCTGGGGTGGATACGCAGTATTTT
TRBV15,TRBJ2-3,16,NA,TRBD2,CATSRLAGGITDTQYF,TGTGCCACCAGCAGACTAGCGGGGGGGATCACAGATACGCAGTATTTT
TRBV11-2,TRBJ1-1,14,NA,TRBD1,CASTDVRGRGGAFF,TGTGCCAGCACCGATGTGAGGGGGCGGGGTGGAGCTTTCTTT
TRBV30,TRBJ2-5,15,NA,TRBD2,CASTWTPGGSETQYF,TGTGCCTCAACCTGGACCCCGGGGGGGTCGGAGACCCAGTACTTC
TRBV3-1,TRBJ2-3,15,NA,NA,CASSQNAAGGDTQYF,TGTGCCAGCAGCCAAAACGCGGCCGGAGGGGATACGCAGTATTTT
TRBV5-4,TRBJ2-3,17,few,TRBD2,CASSSGSLRGGGDTQYF,TGTGCCAGCAGCTCGGGCAGCTTGCGCGGGGGTGGAGATACGCAGTATTTT
TRBV11-2,TRBJ2-7,17,NA,NA,CASSLSHWGTSSYEQYF,TGTGCCAGCAGCTTATCGCACTGGGGGACCAGCTCCTACGAGCAGTACTTC
TRBV20-1,TRBJ1-1,12,NA,NA,CSARSGSTEAFF,TGCAGTGCTAGATCAGGTAGCACTGAAGCTTTCTTT
TRBV19,TRBJ2-6,16,NA,NA,CASSPGESSGANVLTF,TGTGCCAGTAGTCCCGGCGAGTCATCTGGGGCCAACGTCCTGACTTTC
TRBV5-4,TRBJ2-6,15,NA,NA,CASSLDISGANVLTF,TGTGCCAGCAGCTTGGACATCTCCGGGGCCAACGTCCTGACTTTC
TRBV19,TRBJ1-3,14,NA,NA,CASNRRGSGNTIYF,TGTGCCAGTAATCGGCGTGGCTCTGGAAACACCATATATTTT
TRBV7-9,TRBJ1-6,13,few,NA,CASSFPPEGTLHF,TGTGCCAGCAGCTTCCCCCCGGAGGGTACCCTCCACTTT
TRBV7-2,TRBJ2-7,15,few,NA,CASSLAVGTSYEQYF,TGTGCCAGCAGCTTAGCGGTGGGAACCTCCTACGAGCAGTACTTC
TRBV15,TRBJ1-2,15,NA,TRBD1,CATSRGGQGAGGYTF,TGTGCCACCAGCAGAGGGGGACAGGGGGCAGGTGGCTACACCTTC
TRBV20-1,TRBJ2-7,12,few,NA,CSAAVQGYEQYF,TGCAGTGCCGCGGTACAGGGCTACGAGCAGTACTTC
TRBV20-1,TRBJ1-1,15,NA,NA,CSARGWGSGNTEAFF,TGCAGTGCTCGGGGTTGGGGGAGTGGGAACACTGAAGCTTTCTTT
TRBV7-9,TRBJ1-3,18,few,NA,CASSLGPRTGNSGNTIYF,TGTGCCAGCAGCTTAGGACCACGCACAGGGAACTCTGGAAACACCATATATTTT
TRBV6-1,TRBJ2-5,13,few,NA,CATGARIRETQYF,TGTGCCACCGGGGCCAGGATAAGGGAGACCCAGTACTTC
TRBV10-3,TRBJ1-1,14,NA,TRBD1,CAIRLDRVNTEAFF,TGTGCCATCAGGTTGGACAGGGTGAACACTGAAGCTTTCTTT
TRBV19,TRBJ1-2,13,NA,NA,CASTAGTLYGYTF,TGTGCCAGTACCGCAGGGACCCTTTATGGCTACACCTTC
TRBV2,TRBJ2-3,16,few,NA,CASRAGGGGTADTQYF,TGTGCCAGCAGGGCTGGGGGCGGGGGTACTGCAGATACGCAGTATTTT
TRBV7-9,TRBJ1-1,16,NA,NA,CASSLKVGTLNTEAFF,TGTGCCAGCAGCTTAAAGGTCGGAACCTTGAACACTGAAGCTTTCTTT
TRBV6-1,TRBJ2-5,15,NA,TRBD2,CVSSAPAGWGETQYF,TGTGTCAGCAGTGCTCCAGCGGGGTGGGGAGAGACCCAGTACTTC
TRBV3-1,TRBJ1-6,15,NA,NA,CASSPGDGGNSPLHF,TGTGCCAGCTCGCCCGGGGATGGGGGTAATTCACCCCTCCACTTT
TRBV2,TRBJ1-2,16,NA,NA,CASSAELPRTNYGYTF,TGTGCCAGCAGTGCGGAGCTACCTCGTACTAACTATGGCTACACCTTC
TRBV5-1,TRBJ1-2,15,NA,NA,CASSPRLTGHYGYTF,TGCGCCAGCAGCCCACGACTAACGGGGCACTATGGCTACACCTTC
TRBV12-3/TRBV12-4,TRBJ2-5,14,NA,NA,CASSWETRGKTQYF,TGTGCCAGCAGCTGGGAGACTAGGGGAAAGACCCAGTACTTC
TRBV12-5,TRBJ2-7,12,NA,NA,CASAEVTYEQYF,TGTGCTAGTGCCGAGGTTACCTACGAGCAGTACTTC
TRBV5-1,TRBJ1-2,11,NA,NA,CASSIGFGYTF,TGCGCCAGCAGCATTGGGTTTGGCTACACCTTC
TRBV4-2,TRBJ2-2,16,few,TRBD2,CAASGLAGANTGELFF,TGTGCAGCCTCTGGGCTAGCGGGGGCTAACACCGGGGAGCTGTTTTTT
TRBV11-3,TRBJ2-7,14,NA,NA,CASSFTASSYEQYF,TGTGCCAGCAGCTTCACAGCCAGCTCCTACGAGCAGTACTTC
TRBV5-1,TRBJ1-2,14,NA,NA,CASSQGSRTYGYTF,TGCGCCAGCAGCCAGGGGTCAAGGACGTATGGCTACACCTTC
TRBV6-2/TRBV6-3,TRBJ2-3,15,few,TRBD2,CASSYSGLDTDTQYF,TGTGCCAGCAGTTACTCTGGACTAGACACAGATACGCAGTATTTT
TRBV2,TRBJ2-1,18,NA,TRBD2,CASGTPQRGGRLGNEQFF,TGTGCCAGCGGGACCCCCCAGCGGGGGGGCCGGCTCGGGAATGAGCAGTTCTTC
TRBV18,TRBJ1-2,16,NA,NA,CASRNPGTAGLYGYTF,TGTGCCAGCCGCAACCCCGGGACGGCGGGTCTCTATGGCTACACCTTC
TRBV6-5,TRBJ1-1,14,few,NA,CASSYSSGAYEAFF,TGTGCCAGCAGTTACTCATCAGGGGCCTATGAAGCTTTCTTT
TRBV7-9,TRBJ2-5,13,few,NA,CASSLAGGETQYF,TGTGCCAGCAGCTTAGCGGGAGGAGAGACCCAGTACTTC